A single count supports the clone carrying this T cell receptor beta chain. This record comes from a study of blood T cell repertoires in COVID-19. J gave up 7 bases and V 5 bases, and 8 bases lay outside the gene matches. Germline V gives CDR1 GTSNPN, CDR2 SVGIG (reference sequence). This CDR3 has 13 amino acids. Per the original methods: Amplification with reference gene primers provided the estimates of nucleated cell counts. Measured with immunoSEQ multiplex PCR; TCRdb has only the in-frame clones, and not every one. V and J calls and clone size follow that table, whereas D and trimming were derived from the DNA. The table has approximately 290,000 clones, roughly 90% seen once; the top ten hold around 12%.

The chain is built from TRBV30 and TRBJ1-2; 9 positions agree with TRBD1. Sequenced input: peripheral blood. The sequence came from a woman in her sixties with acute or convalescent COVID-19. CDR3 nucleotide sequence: TGTGCCTGGGGGGACAGGGTGCTGGTTGGCTACACCTTC. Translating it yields CAWGDRVLVGYTF. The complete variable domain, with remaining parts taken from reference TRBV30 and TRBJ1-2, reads SQTIHQWPATLVQPVGSPLSLECTVEGTSNPNLYWYRQAAGRGLQLLFYSVGIGQISSEVPQNLSASRPQDRQFILSSKKLLLSDSGFYLCAWGDRVLVGYTFGSGTRLTVV.